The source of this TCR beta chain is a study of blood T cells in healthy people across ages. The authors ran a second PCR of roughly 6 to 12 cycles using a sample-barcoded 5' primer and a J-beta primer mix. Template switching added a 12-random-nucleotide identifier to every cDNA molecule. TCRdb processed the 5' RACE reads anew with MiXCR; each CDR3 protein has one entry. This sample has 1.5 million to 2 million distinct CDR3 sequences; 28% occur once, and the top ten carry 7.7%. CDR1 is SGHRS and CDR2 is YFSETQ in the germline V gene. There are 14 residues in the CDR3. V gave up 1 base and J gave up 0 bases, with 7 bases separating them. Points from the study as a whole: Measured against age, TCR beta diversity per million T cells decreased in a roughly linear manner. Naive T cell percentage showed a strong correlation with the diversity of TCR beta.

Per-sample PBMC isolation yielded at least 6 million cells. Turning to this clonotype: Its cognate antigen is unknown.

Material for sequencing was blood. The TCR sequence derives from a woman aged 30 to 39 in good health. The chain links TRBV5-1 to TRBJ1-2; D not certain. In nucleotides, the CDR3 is TGCGCCAGCAGCTTGTCCGATCCTAACTATGGCTACACCTTC. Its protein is CASSLSDPNYGYTF.